A selection of T cell receptor beta chains follows, all from one sample in a study of blood T cell repertoires in COVID-19. Clones were sequenced by immunoSEQ multiplex PCR, and TCRdb holds only the in-frame ones, with some missing. The data contain about 80,000 clones, roughly 80% of them seen just once; the ten biggest clones take up 35% to 40%. The sequencing sample was made of peripheral blood. Receptors were obtained from a man between 60 and 70 years old with COVID-19, enrolled during active disease. Both conserved end residues are part of each CDR3.

v_call	j_call	cdr3_aa
TRBV6-1	TRBJ1-2	CASSEFPDGTGPLWGYTF
TRBV18	TRBJ1-1	CASSPGTDSNTEAFF
TRBV2	TRBJ2-7	CASREVGLVGEQYF
TRBV30	TRBJ2-4	CAWEQGGNIQYF
TRBV18	TRBJ1-5	CASSPGQAGAGNQPQHF
TRBV4-1	TRBJ2-1	CASSLTGLITNEQFF
TRBV9	TRBJ2-7	CASSQASTGYEQYF
TRBV19	TRBJ2-1	CASRTSGFSYNEQFF
TRBV5-1	TRBJ1-4	CASSSNGQGRSEKLFF
TRBV7-8	TRBJ1-2	CASSSVIGGRINYGYTF
TRBV6-1	TRBJ1-2	CASSDTEFGYTF
TRBV5-1	TRBJ2-3	CASSLFGPRSGGPLTDTQYF
TRBV11-3	TRBJ2-7	CASSSGGATSSYEQYF
TRBV19	TRBJ1-6	CASSRTGQGVDSPLHF
TRBV5-1	TRBJ1-1	CASSTDMNTEAFF
TRBV5-4	TRBJ2-3	CASSSVFTDTQYF
TRBV5-1	TRBJ2-1	CASSLPLAEGNEQFF
TRBV5-1	TRBJ2-7	CASSGTTGSNEQYF
TRBV5-4	TRBJ2-5	CASSLPRTSGETQYF
TRBV5-1	TRBJ2-2	CASRDPHPAGLAGGIANTGELFF
TRBV24-1	TRBJ2-1	CATSDRSQGSHEQFF
TRBV6-6	TRBJ2-1	CASSGSGGANNEQFF
TRBV29-1	TRBJ2-1	CSVDGLRREELNEQFF
TRBV7-7	TRBJ2-5	CASSSGQGGETQYF
TRBV19	TRBJ2-7	CASSPPGTTPEQYF
TRBV5-5	TRBJ2-1	CASSPGGPYNEQFF
TRBV5-6	TRBJ2-3	CASSLAGNTDTQYF
TRBV5-1	TRBJ1-4	CASSFKQVTTNEKLFF